A selection of T cell receptor beta chains follows, all from one sample in a study of neurological immune-mediated disorders. TCRdb re-called the 5' RACE reads with MiXCR, one entry per CDR3 protein. The sample shows tens of thousands of distinct CDR3 sequences, roughly 3.5% of them seen only once. Source material: PBMCs. These receptors all come from a man younger than 45 with multiple sclerosis. Each CDR3 is given with its conserved first and last residue. Fields, in order: D gene, J gene, clone size, V gene, CDR3 protein. The D gene is left open where the match is weak. Rows give clone size only sometimes, using once, few, many, or a class for an expanded clone.

TRBD1 TRBJ1-5 NA TRBV2 CASTRDSNQPQNF
NA TRBJ1-1 many TRBV12-3/TRBV12-4 CASSPAGTLNTEAFF
TRBD2 TRBJ2-2 many TRBV7-2 CASSAGGLNTGELFF
TRBD1 TRBJ1-6 many TRBV28 CASSSDRGSSYNSPLHF
TRBD2 TRBJ2-2 many TRBV3-1 CASSQDRGLAGRELFF
NA TRBJ2-3 many TRBV29-1 CSVDWRDTQYF
TRBD2 TRBJ2-1 many TRBV29-1 CSVALAYSYNEQFF
NA TRBJ2-7 NA TRBV4-1 CASSQDIGTYEQYF
TRBD2 TRBJ2-7 many TRBV20-1 CSARDGPRLAGDFYEQYF
NA TRBJ1-1 many TRBV6-5 CASTNFIGGGNTEAFF
TRBD1 TRBJ2-7 few TRBV5-6 CASSLGGTGDYEQYF
NA TRBJ2-5 many TRBV7-9 CASSLVPGRGETQYF
NA TRBJ2-1 many TRBV10-3 CAISESAGAYNEQFF
TRBD2 TRBJ2-7 many TRBV7-9 CASSHTSGGTAYEQYF
NA TRBJ1-1 NA TRBV19 CASIKTGNTEAFF
NA TRBJ1-1 many TRBV6-6 CASRNWGTEAFF
NA TRBJ1-2 many TRBV3-1 CASSQGGRGNYGYTF
TRBD2 TRBJ2-7 many TRBV27 CASSSGGGAISYEQYF
NA TRBJ2-7 many TRBV7-9 CASSLVADSYEQYF
TRBD1 TRBJ1-1 many TRBV7-9 CASSFPPAGGDAEAFF
NA TRBJ2-1 medium-sized TRBV20-1 CSARRSGPTGNEQFF
NA TRBJ1-2 many TRBV10-3 CAISGDTTGFYGYTF
NA TRBJ2-1 many TRBV9 CASSVASETYNEQFF
NA TRBJ1-6 many TRBV5-1 CASSLDNNSPLHF
NA TRBJ2-7 many TRBV20-1 CSARDGRYEQYF
NA TRBJ2-7 many TRBV5-1 CASSLKSGPPYEQYF
NA TRBJ1-1 many TRBV20-1 CSAVEAAEGTEAFF
NA TRBJ2-7 many TRBV24-1 CATSVRGSYEQYF
NA TRBJ1-1 NA TRBV20-1 CSARRVRANTEAFF
NA TRBJ2-7 many TRBV12-3/TRBV12-4 CASSWLEGRTPYEQYF
NA TRBJ2-6 many TRBV25-1 CASSEYPGSSGANVLTF
NA TRBJ2-7 many TRBV7-2 CASSLGRGPVSYEQYF
NA TRBJ1-1 many TRBV29-1 CSVGAWGGEAFF
NA TRBJ2-2 many TRBV20-1 CSATDFANTGELFF
TRBD1 TRBJ1-5 many TRBV3-1 CASSQGVSGGRNQPQHF
TRBD2 TRBJ2-1 many TRBV5-1 CASSLVAGGIYNEQFF
TRBD2 TRBJ2-2 few TRBV5-1 CASSSSGGTNTGELFF
NA TRBJ1-1 many TRBV12-3/TRBV12-4 CASSSIFEAFF
NA TRBJ1-5 many TRBV20-1 CSARDSQGVSSNQPQHF
TRBD2 TRBJ2-1 once TRBV10-3 CAIGLAGETGWNEQFF
TRBD2 TRBJ2-5 many TRBV20-1 CSAWAGGDQETQYF
NA TRBJ1-2 many TRBV20-1 CSATPTATNYGYTF
TRBD1 TRBJ2-7 many TRBV9 CASSEGPRPGQGHEQYF
NA TRBJ1-1 many TRBV12-3/TRBV12-4 CASRTDGLNTEAFF
NA TRBJ1-1 NA TRBV20-1 CSARGKNTEAFF
NA TRBJ1-1 many TRBV3-1 CASSQGQLRATEAFF
TRBD1 TRBJ1-5 NA TRBV2 CASSLQGELQPQNF
NA TRBJ2-5 many TRBV7-9 CASKTDPQGTQYF
NA TRBJ2-1 many TRBV6-2/TRBV6-3 CASSLKYYNEQFF
TRBD2 TRBJ2-1 many TRBV4-2 CASRPGLAGPNEQFF
NA TRBJ2-5 many TRBV7-2 CASSLAQAETQYF
NA TRBJ1-1 NA TRBV20-1 CSARGQTPEAFF
TRBD1 TRBJ1-1 many TRBV20-1 CSARGYRDRGSEAFF
NA TRBJ2-4 many TRBV12-3/TRBV12-4 CASSLVPGKNIQYF
NA TRBJ1-1 many TRBV9 CASSGPTLNTEAFF
TRBD1 TRBJ1-1 many TRBV5-1 CASSLRGRTEAFF
NA TRBJ2-5 many TRBV3-1 CASRGRETQYF